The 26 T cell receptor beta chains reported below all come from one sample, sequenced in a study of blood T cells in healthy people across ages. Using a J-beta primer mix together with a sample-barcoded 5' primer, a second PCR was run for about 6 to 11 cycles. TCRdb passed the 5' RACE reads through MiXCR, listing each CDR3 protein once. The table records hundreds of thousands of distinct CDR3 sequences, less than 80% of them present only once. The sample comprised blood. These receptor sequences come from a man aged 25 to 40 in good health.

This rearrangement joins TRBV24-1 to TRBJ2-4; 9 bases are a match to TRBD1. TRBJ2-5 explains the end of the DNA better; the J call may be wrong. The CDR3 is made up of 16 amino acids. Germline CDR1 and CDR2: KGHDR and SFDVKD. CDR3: CATSDLRTGELETQYF. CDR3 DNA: TGTGCCACCAGTGATTTGAGGACAGGGGAGCTAGAGACCCAGTACTTC.

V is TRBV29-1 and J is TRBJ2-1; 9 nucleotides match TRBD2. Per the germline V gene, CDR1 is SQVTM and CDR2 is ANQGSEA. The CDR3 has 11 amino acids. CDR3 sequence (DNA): TGCCTCGTAGCGGGAGAAGGGGAGCAGTTCTTC. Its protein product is CLVAGEGEQFF.

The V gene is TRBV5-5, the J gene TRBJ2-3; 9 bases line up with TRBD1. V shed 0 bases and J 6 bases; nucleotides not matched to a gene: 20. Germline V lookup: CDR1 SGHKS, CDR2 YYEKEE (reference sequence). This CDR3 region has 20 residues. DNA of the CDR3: TGTGCCAGCAGCTTGGACTATATGATTTACCGGGACAGGGAAGGCGATACGCAGTATTTT. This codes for CASSLDYMIYRDREGDTQYF.

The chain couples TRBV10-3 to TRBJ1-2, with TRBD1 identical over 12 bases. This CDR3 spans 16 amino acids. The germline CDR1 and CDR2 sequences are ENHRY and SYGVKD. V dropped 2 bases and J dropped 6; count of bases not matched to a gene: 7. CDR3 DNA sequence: TGTGCCATCAGTGAGAGTGGGACAGGGGGCGGGGATGGCTACACCTTC. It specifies CAISESGTGGGDGYTF.

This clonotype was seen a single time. The CDR3 loop is CAWSAHRGAIPPLHF. The CDR3 DNA follows: TGTGCCTGGAGTGCCCACAGGGGGGCAATTCCACCCCTCCACTTT. The V gene is TRBV30, the J gene TRBJ1-6, with 8 bases identical to TRBD1. Trimming at V came to 1 base and at J to 11 bases, leaving 10 bases not matched to a gene. The CDR3 is made up of 15 amino acids. Germline CDR1 reads GTSNPN; CDR2 reads SVGIG (reference sequence).

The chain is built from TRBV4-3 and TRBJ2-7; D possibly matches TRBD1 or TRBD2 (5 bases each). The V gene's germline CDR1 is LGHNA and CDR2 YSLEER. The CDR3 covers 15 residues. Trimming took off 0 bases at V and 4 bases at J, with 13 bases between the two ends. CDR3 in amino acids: CASSQEGTLGYEQYF. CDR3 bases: TGCGCCAGCAGCCAAGAGGGGACGCTAGGGTACGAGCAGTACTTC.

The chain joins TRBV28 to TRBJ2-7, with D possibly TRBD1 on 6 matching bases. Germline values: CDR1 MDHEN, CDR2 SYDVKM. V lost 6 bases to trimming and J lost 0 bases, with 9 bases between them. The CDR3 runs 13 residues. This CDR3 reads CASRQGYSYEQYF. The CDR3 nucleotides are TGTGCCAGCAGGCAGGGGTACTCCTACGAGCAGTACTTC.

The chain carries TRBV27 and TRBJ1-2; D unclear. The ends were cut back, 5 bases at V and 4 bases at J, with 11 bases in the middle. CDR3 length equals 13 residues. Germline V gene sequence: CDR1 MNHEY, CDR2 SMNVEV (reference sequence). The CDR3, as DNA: TGTGCCAGCAGTCCCTCGGGAGTCTATGGCTACACCTTC. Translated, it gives CASSPSGVYGYTF.

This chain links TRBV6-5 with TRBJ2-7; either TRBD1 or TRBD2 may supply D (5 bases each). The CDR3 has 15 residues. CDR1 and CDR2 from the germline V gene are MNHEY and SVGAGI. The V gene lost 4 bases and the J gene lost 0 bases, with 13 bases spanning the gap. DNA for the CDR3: TGTGCCAGCAGTTGGACATGGGAGAGCTCCTACGAGCAGTACTTC. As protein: CASSWTWESSYEQYF.

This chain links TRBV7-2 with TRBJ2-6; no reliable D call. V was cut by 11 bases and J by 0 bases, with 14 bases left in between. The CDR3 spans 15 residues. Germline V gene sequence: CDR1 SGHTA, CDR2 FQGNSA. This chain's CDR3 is CASASLHSGANVLTF. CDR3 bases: TGTGCCTCCGCGTCCCTTCACTCTGGGGCCAACGTCCTGACTTTC.

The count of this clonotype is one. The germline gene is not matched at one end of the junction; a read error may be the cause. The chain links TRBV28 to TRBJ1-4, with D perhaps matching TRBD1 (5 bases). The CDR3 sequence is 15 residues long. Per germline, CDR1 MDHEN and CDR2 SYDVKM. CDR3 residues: CASSLSRGVDEKPFF. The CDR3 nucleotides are TGTGCCAGCAGTTTATCGAGGGGCGTGGATGAAAAACCGTTTTTT.

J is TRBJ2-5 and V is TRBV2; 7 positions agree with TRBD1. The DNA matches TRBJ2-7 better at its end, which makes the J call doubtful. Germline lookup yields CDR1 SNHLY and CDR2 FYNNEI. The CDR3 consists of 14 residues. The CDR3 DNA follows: TGTGCCAGCAGCGATCGGGACAGACCCTACGAGCAGTACTTC. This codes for CASSDRDRPYEQYF.

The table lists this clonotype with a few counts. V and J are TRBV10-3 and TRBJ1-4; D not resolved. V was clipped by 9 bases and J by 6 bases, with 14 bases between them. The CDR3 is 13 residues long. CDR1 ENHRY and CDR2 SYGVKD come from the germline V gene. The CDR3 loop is CAITPSRDEKLFF. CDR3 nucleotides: TGTGCCATAACCCCCTCGAGGGATGAAAAACTGTTTTTT.

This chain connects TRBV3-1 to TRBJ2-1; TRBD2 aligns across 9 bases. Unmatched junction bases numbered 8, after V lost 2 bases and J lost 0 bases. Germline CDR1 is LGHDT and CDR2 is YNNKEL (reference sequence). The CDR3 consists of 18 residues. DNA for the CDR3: TGTGCCAGCAGCCAACCGGGACTAGCACAAAGCTCCTACAATGAGCAGTTCTTC. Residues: CASSQPGLAQSSYNEQFF.

CDR3 residues: CASRCRDRSYEQYF. CDR3 in DNA: TGTGCCAGCAGATGCCGGGACAGATCCTACGAGCAGTACTTC. The V gene is TRBV7-9, the J gene TRBJ2-7, with 7 bases identical to TRBD1. The CDR3 covers 14 residues. Trimming removed 6 bases from V and 1 base from J; junction bases left unmatched: 6. Per germline, CDR1 SEHNR and CDR2 FQNEAQ (reference sequence).

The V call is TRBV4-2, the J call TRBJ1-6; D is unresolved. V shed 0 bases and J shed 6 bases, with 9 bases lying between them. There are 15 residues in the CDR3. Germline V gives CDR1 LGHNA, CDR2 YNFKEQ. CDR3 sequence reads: CASSQELSLNSPLHF. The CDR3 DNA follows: TGTGCCAGCAGCCAAGAACTGAGTCTTAATTCACCCCTCCACTTT.

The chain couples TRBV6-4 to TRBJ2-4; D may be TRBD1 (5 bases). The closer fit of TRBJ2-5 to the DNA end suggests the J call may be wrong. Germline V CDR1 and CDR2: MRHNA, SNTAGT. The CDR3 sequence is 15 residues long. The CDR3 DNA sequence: TGTGCCAGCAGCGCCGTGGCAGGGCTGCAAGAGACCCAGTACTTC. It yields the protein CASSAVAGLQETQYF.

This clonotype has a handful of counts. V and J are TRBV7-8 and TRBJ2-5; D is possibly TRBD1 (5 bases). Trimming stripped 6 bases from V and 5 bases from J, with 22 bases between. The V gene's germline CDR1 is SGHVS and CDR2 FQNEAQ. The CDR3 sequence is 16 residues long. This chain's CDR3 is CASSPSGQPSGETQYF. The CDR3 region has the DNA TGTGCCAGCAGTCCCTCGGGCCAACCGTCAGGGGAGACCCAGTACTTC. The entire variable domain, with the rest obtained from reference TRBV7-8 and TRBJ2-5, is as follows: GAGVSQSPRYKVAKRGQDVALRCDPISGHVSLFWYQQALGQGPEFLTYFQNEAQLDKSGLPSDRFFAERPEGSVSTLKIQRTQQEDSAVYLCASSPSGQPSGETQYFGPGTRLLVL.

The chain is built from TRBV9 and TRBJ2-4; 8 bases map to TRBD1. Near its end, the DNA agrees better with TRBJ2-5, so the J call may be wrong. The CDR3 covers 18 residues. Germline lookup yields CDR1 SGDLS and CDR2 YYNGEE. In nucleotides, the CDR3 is TGTGCCAGCAGCCCTCGCGACCCAAAACAGGGGGAGGTGGAGACCCAGTACTTC. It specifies CASSPRDPKQGEVETQYF.

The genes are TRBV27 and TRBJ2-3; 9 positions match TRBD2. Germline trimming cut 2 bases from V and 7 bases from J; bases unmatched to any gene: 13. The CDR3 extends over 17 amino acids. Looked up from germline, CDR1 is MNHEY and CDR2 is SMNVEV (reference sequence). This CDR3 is CASSLGLGGGALHTQYF. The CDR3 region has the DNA TGTGCCAGCAGTTTAGGGCTTGGCGGGGGGGCCTTGCATACGCAGTATTTT.

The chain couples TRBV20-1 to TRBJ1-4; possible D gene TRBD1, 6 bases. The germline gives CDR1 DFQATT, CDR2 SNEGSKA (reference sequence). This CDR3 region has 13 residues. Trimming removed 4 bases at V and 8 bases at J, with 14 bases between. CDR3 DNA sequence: TGCAGTGCTAAGCCACAGGGTGCAGAAAAACTGTTTTTT. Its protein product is CSAKPQGAEKLFF.

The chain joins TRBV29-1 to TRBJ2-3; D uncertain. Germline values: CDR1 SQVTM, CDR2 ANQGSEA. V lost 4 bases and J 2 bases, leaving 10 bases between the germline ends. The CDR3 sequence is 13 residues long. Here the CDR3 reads CSVGLSATDTQYF. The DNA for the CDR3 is TGCAGCGTTGGCTTAAGTGCCACAGATACGCAGTATTTT.

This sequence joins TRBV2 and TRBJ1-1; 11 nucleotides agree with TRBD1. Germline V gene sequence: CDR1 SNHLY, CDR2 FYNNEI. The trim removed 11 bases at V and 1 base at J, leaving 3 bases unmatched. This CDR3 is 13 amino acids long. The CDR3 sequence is CAGQGASNTEAFF. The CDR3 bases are TGTGCCGGACAGGGGGCATCGAACACTGAAGCTTTCTTT.

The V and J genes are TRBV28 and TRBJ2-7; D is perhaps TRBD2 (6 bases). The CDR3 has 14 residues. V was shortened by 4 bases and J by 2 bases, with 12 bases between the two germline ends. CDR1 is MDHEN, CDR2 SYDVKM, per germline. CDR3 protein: CASSYPGTPYEQYF. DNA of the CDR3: TGTGCCAGCAGTTACCCGGGGACTCCCTACGAGCAGTACTTC.

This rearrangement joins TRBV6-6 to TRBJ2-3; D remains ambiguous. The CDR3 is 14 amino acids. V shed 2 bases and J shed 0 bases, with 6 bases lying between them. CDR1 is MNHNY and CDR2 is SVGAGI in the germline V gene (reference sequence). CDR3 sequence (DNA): TGTGCCAGCAGTTACAACGTTAGCACAGATACGCAGTATTTT. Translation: CASSYNVSTDTQYF.

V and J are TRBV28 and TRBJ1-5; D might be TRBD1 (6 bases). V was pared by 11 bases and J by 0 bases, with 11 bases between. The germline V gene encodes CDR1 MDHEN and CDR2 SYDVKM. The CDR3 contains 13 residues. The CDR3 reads CASGGPSNQPQHF. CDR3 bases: TGTGCCTCCGGGGGGCCTAGCAATCAGCCCCAGCATTTT.